The clone carrying this T cell receptor beta chain was observed many times. The sample's time point: persistent/refractory GD, antithyroid drugs over 5 years with positive TRAb. The authors made the TCR library using RNA they extracted from PBMCs. Staff drew roughly 10 milliliters of peripheral blood into EDTA tubes. The sample originates from a study of regulatory T cells in long-lasting Graves disease. The V gene's germline CDR1 is SNHLY and CDR2 FYNNEI. This CDR3 has 15 amino acids. V dropped 4 bases and J dropped 4; count of bases not matched to a gene: 4. Both iRepertoire HTBI primers and Arm-PCR of CDR3 regions were used to build the TCR beta libraries. MiXCR was run by TCRdb on the multiplex PCR reads, yielding one entry per CDR3 protein. The table includes under 450,000 distinct CDR3 sequences, 23% detected once.

The chain uses TRBV2 and TRBJ1-3, with TRBD1 matching over 10 bases. The source of this sequence is a female donor with Graves disease. Sequences were derived from peripheral blood mononuclear cells (PBMCs), sampled when the disease was refractory, from a patient treated with antithyroid drugs. The CDR3 loop is CASSARQGAGNTIYF. In nucleotides, the CDR3 is TGTGCCAGCAGTGCCCGACAGGGGGCAGGAAACACCATATATTTT.